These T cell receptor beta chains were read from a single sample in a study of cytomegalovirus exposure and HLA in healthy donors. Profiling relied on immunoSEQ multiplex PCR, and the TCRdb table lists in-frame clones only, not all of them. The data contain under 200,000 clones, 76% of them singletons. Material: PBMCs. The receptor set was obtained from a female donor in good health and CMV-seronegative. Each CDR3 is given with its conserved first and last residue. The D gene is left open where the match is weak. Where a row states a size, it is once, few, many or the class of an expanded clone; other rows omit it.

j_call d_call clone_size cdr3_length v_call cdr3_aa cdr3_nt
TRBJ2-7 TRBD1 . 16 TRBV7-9 CASSKEPGQGAYEQYF TGTGCCAGCAGTAAAGAACCGGGACAGGGGGCCTACGAGCAGTACTTC
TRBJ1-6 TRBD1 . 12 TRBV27 CASSWTGSPLHF TGTGCCAGCAGTTGGACAGGGTCACCCCTCCACTTT
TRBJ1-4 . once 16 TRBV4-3 CASSQGTRKGGEKLFF TGCGCTAGCAGCCAAGGGACCAGAAAAGGGGGTGAAAAACTGTTTTTT
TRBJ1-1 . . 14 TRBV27 CASSRLRENTEAFF TGTGCCAGCAGTCGCCTCAGGGAGAACACTGAAGCTTTCTTT
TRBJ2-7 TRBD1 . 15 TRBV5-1 CASSFLRTGAYEQYF TGCGCCAGCAGCTTCCTAAGGACAGGGGCATACGAGCAGTACTTC
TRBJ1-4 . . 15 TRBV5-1 CASSLGNAANEKLFF TGCGCCAGCAGCTTGGGTAATGCAGCTAATGAAAAACTGTTTTTT
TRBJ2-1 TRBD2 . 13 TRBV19 CASGLAINNEQFF TGTGCCAGCGGACTAGCTATAAACAATGAGCAGTTCTTC
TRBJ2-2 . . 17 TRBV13 CASSFQRTASNTGELFF TGTGCCAGCAGCTTTCAACGGACTGCGAGTAACACCGGGGAGCTGTTTTTT
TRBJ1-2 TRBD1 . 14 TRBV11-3 CASSMDRGFGGYTF TGTGCCAGCAGCATGGACAGGGGGTTTGGCGGCTACACCTTC
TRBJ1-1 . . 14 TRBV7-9 CASSLRVGNTEAFF TGTGCCAGCAGCTTGCGGGTAGGGAACACTGAAGCTTTCTTT
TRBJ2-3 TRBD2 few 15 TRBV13 CASSRGGAGTDTQYF TGTGCCAGCAGCCGCGGGGGGGCGGGGACAGATACGCAGTATTTT
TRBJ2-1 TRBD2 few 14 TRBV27 CASRGTSKSHEQFF TGTGCCAGCAGAGGGACTAGCAAGTCCCATGAGCAGTTCTTC
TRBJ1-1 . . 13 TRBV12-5 CASGSDTYSQAFF TGTGCTAGTGGTTCGGACACTTACTCGCAAGCTTTCTTT
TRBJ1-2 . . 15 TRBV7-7 CASSLAGGFNYGYTF TGTGCTAGCAGCTTAGCCGGGGGGTTTAACTATGGCTACACCTTC
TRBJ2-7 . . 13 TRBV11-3 CASSLNRVSRQYF TGTGCCAGCAGCTTGAACAGGGTTTCGCGGCAGTACTTC
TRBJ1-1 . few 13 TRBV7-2 CASKWGGNTEAFF TGTGCCAGCAAGTGGGGGGGGAACACTGAAGCTTTCTTT
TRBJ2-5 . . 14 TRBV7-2 CASSPFLARETQYF TGTGCCAGCAGTCCTTTTCTAGCGAGGGAGACCCAGTACTTC
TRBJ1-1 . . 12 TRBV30 CAWSVMATEAFF TGTGCCTGGAGTGTTATGGCCACTGAAGCTTTCTTT
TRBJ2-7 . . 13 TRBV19 CASRGPVSYEQYF TGTGCCAGTAGGGGGCCGGTCTCCTACGAGCAGTACTTC
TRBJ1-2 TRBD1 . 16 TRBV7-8 CASSIRTGEVGYGYTF TGTGCCAGCAGCATCCGGACAGGGGAGGTGGGCTATGGCTACACCTTC
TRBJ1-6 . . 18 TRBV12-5 CASGNSGLTGSYNSPLHF TGTGCTAGTGGCAACTCCGGGCTCACGGGGTCCTATAATTCACCCCTCCACTTT
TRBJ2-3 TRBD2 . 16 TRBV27 CASSLRTSGATDTQYF TGTGCCAGCAGTCTGAGGACTAGCGGGGCCACAGATACGCAGTATTTT
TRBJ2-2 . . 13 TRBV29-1 CSALRPNTGELFF TGCAGCGCCCTCAGGCCCAACACCGGGGAGCTGTTTTTT
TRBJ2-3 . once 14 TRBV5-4 CASSLDLASDTQYF TGTGCCAGCAGCTTGGACCTAGCGTCTGATACGCAGTATTTT
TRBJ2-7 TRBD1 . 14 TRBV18 CASSVQGDGYEQYF TGTGCCAGCTCAGTACAGGGGGACGGGTACGAGCAGTACTTC
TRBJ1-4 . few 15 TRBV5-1 CASRLGGSGDEKLFF TGCGCCAGCAGATTGGGAGGTTCCGGGGATGAAAAACTGTTTTTT
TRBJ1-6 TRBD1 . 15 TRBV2 CASHPTGDRGSPLHF TGTGCCAGCCACCCGACAGGGGATAGAGGTTCACCCCTCCACTTT
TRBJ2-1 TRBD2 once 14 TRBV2 CAGRLAGADNEQFF TGTGCCGGACGATTAGCGGGGGCCGACAATGAGCAGTTCTTC
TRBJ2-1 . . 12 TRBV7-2 CASSPTGFEQFF TGTGCCAGCAGTCCCACAGGGTTTGAGCAGTTCTTC
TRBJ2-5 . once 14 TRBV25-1 CASSERTVGKTQYF TGTGCCAGCAGTGAAAGGACTGTGGGAAAGACCCAGTACTTC
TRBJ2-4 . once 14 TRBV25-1 CASSESGRKNSQYF TGTGCCAGCAGTGAATCAGGCAGAAAAAACAGTCAGTACTTC
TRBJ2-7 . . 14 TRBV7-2 CASSKNGSSYEQYF TGTGCCAGCAGCAAGAATGGCAGCTCCTACGAGCAGTACTTC
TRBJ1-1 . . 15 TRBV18 CASSPPSGVNTEAFF TGTGCCAGCTCACCACCGTCGGGGGTGAACACTGAAGCTTTCTTT
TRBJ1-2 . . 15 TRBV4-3 CASSQESRRRLGYTF TGCGCCAGCAGCCAAGAATCGCGACGGAGGTTAGGCTACACCTTC
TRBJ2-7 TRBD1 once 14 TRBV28 CASSSPGTVYEQYF TGTGCCAGCAGCTCCCCCGGGACAGTCTACGAGCAGTACTTC
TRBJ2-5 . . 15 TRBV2 CASRVDSPRQETQYF TGTGCCAGCAGGGTGGACAGCCCACGGCAAGAGACCCAGTACTTC
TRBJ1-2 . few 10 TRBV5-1 CASSSRGYTF TGCGCCAGCAGTTCTAGGGGCTACACCTTC
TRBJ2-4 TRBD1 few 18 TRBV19 CASRTGVTTGVSKNIQYF TGTGCCAGTAGAACGGGAGTCACGACAGGGGTGTCCAAAAACATTCAGTACTTC
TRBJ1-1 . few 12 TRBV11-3 CASSFRNTEAFF TGTGCCAGCAGCTTCAGGAACACTGAAGCTTTCTTT
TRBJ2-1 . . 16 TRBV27 CASSLFSDSIYNEQFF TGTGCCAGCAGTTTATTTTCGGACTCCATCTACAATGAGCAGTTCTTC
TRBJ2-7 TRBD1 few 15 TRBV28 CASTSNGQGTGEQYF TGTGCCAGCACTTCTAATGGACAGGGGACTGGGGAGCAGTACTTC
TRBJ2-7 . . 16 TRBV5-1 CASSTEGGARTYEQYF TGCGCCAGCAGCACGGAAGGAGGGGCCAGGACCTACGAGCAGTACTTC
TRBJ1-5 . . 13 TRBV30 CAWSAGGRQPQHF TGTGCCTGGAGTGCTGGTGGCCGTCAGCCCCAGCATTTT
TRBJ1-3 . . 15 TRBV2 CASSPSRGLQNTIYF TGTGCCAGCAGTCCCTCCCGGGGTCTTCAGAACACCATATATTTT
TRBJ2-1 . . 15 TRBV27 CASSFQLRAGNEQFF TGTGCCAGCAGTTTCCAATTGAGGGCCGGCAATGAGCAGTTCTTC
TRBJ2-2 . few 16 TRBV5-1 CASSSGQGRNTGELFF TGCGCCAGCAGCTCGGGCCAGGGGCGGAACACCGGGGAGCTGTTTTTT
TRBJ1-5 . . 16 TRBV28 CASSFIERYSNQPQHF TGTGCCAGCAGTTTCATCGAGCGATATAGCAATCAGCCCCAGCATTTT
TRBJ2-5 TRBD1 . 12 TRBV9 CASSRDRETQYF TGTGCCAGTAGCCGGGACAGGGAGACCCAGTACTTC
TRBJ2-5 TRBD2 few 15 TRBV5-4 CASGTGLADQETQYF TGTGCCAGCGGCACCGGACTAGCAGACCAAGAGACCCAGTACTTC
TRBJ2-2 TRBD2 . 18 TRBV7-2 CASSLEASGRAWTGELFF TGTGCCAGCAGCCTTGAGGCTAGCGGGAGGGCCTGGACCGGGGAGCTGTTTTTT